The 25 T cell receptor beta chains given below trace back to one sample, sequenced in a study of neurological immune-mediated disorders. TCRdb processed the 5' RACE reads anew with MiXCR; each CDR3 protein has one entry. This table has some 50,000 distinct CDR3 sequences, under 2% appearing once. Sequenced sample: PBMCs. The source of these receptors is a woman aged 40 to 49 with multiple sclerosis.

This clonotype was seen ten or more times. The rearrangement joins TRBV4-1 to TRBJ2-1; no clear D gene. The CDR3 runs 17 residues. The germline CDR1 and CDR2 sequences are MGHRA and YSYEKL. V gave up 0 bases and J gave up 4 bases, with 16 bases separating them. CDR3 coding DNA: TGCGCCAGCAGCCAAGATCAGCCCCGTGGGATTTACAATGAGCAGTTCTTC. Translated, it gives CASSQDQPRGIYNEQFF.

This clonotype was detected many times. J is TRBJ1-2 and V is TRBV3-1, with TRBD1 as a possible D gene (6 bases). Trimming removed 2 bases from V and 8 bases from J, with 15 bases in between. Germline loops: CDR1 LGHDT, CDR2 YNNKEL (reference sequence). The CDR3 has 14 residues. The CDR3 spells CASSQLAQGWGYTF. The CDR3 DNA reads as TGTGCCAGCAGCCAACTGGCACAGGGCTGGGGCTACACCTTC.

The sample holds many counts of this clonotype. In DNA, the CDR3 is TGCGCCAGCAGCCCCGGGGACAGTGGGGAGCAGTTCTTC. This sequence encodes CASSPGDSGEQFF. The chain couples TRBV5-1 to TRBJ2-1, with 7 bases identical to TRBD1. The CDR3 loop spans 13 amino acids. Per the germline V gene, CDR1 is SGHRS and CDR2 is YFSETQ. V lost 4 bases, J lost 10 bases, and 8 bases stayed unmatched.

This clonotype showed up many times. Relative to the germline gene, one junction end is altered; a read error may explain this. Here the CDR3 reads CATSDGQMNAEAFF. CDR3 DNA: TGTGCCACCAGTGACGGACAGATGAACGCTGAAGCTTTCTTT. The rearrangement uses TRBV24-1 and TRBJ1-1, with D possibly TRBD1 on 6 matching bases. From germline, CDR1 is KGHDR and CDR2 SFDVKD. The CDR3 totals 14 residues.

In this sample, this clonotype turned up many times. This chain joins TRBV12-3 or TRBV12-4 and TRBJ2-3; 10 bases agree with TRBD1. This CDR3 is 15 amino acids long. The junction had 7 bases not matched to a gene; V was cut back by 4 bases and J by 6 bases. The CDR3 DNA is TGTGCCAGCAGTTCCCGGGACAGGGGTCGGGATACGCAGTATTTT. It yields the protein CASSSRDRGRDTQYF.

This clonotype has ten or more counts. The V call is TRBV20-1, the J call TRBJ1-2; D gene unclear. With 6 bases removed from V and 4 bases from J, the gap between germline ends came to 15 bases. The CDR3 runs 13 residues. The germline V gene encodes CDR1 DFQATT and CDR2 SNEGSKA (reference sequence). The CDR3 DNA reads TGCAGTGCCCTGGACGGCCCTGGCTATGGCTACACCTTC. Translation gives CSALDGPGYGYTF.

The sample holds many counts of this clonotype. The chain recombines TRBV3-1 with TRBJ2-7; possible D gene TRBD2, 6 bases. CDR3 length: 13 residues. Trimming left V 4 bases short and J 3 bases short, with 10 bases between. Germline V gene data show CDR1 as LGHDT and CDR2 as YNNKEL (reference sequence). This chain's CDR3 is CASSLRGGYEQYF. CDR3 DNA sequence: TGTGCCAGCAGCCTTAGGGGAGGCTACGAGCAGTACTTC.

In this sample, this clonotype turned up many times. The chain has TRBV20-1 and TRBJ2-1; no reliable D call. Trimming shortened V by 4 bases and J by 0 bases, and 10 bases separated the two germline ends. The CDR3 spans 14 residues. CDR1 DFQATT and CDR2 SNEGSKA come from the germline V gene (reference sequence). CDR3 in amino acids: CSANQFRSYNEQFF. The DNA for the CDR3 is TGCAGTGCTAATCAGTTCCGCTCCTACAATGAGCAGTTCTTC.

This clonotype was observed at least ten times. The gene calls are TRBV4-1 and TRBJ2-1; tentative D call: TRBD2 (5 bases). The CDR3 runs 14 residues. Germline values: CDR1 MGHRA, CDR2 YSYEKL. The V gene lost 0 bases and the J gene lost 7 bases, with 10 bases spanning the gap. CDR3 region: CASSQEKRENEQFF. CDR3 in DNA: TGCGCCAGCAGCCAAGAGAAGAGGGAGAATGAGCAGTTCTTC.

This clonotype appeared many times. The gene calls are TRBV7-2 and TRBJ1-5; D unresolved. There are 15 residues in the CDR3. V gave up 6 bases and J gave up 4 bases, with 16 bases separating them. Germline CDR1 reads SGHTA; CDR2 reads FQGNSA. For the CDR3, the DNA is TGTGCCAGCAGAAGCCAGTCGGGAGGGAATCAGCCCCAGCATTTT. Its translation is CASRSQSGGNQPQHF.

This clonotype occurred many times. This chain connects TRBV5-1 to TRBJ2-1; 10 bases align to TRBD2. There are 15 residues in the CDR3. J was trimmed by 7 bases and V by 0 bases; bases with no gene match: 4. CDR1 is SGHRS, CDR2 YFSETQ, per germline. CDR3 region: CASSLGLAGFNEQFF. Here the CDR3 DNA reads TGCGCCAGCAGCTTGGGACTAGCGGGTTTTAATGAGCAGTTCTTC.

This clonotype came up many times. The chain employs TRBV24-1 and TRBJ1-1; possible D gene TRBD1, 5 bases. This CDR3 spans 13 amino acids. The ends were cut back, 3 bases at V and 4 bases at J, with 8 bases in the middle. Looked up from germline, CDR1 is KGHDR and CDR2 is SFDVKD. The CDR3 DNA reads as TGTGCCACCAGTGATGCGGGGGGCACTGAAGCTTTCTTT. Residues: CATSDAGGTEAFF.

This clonotype was recorded many times. The V call is TRBV5-1, the J call TRBJ2-3; 8 bases match TRBD2. In germline, CDR1 is SGHRS, CDR2 YFSETQ. J gave up 6 bases and V 5 bases, and 11 bases lay outside the gene matches. This CDR3 region has 15 residues. The CDR3 DNA is TGCGCCAGCAGGCGGTCGGGACTAGACCTCGATACGCAGTATTTT. This sequence encodes CASRRSGLDLDTQYF. The full variable domain, its missing parts supplied by reference TRBV5-1 and TRBJ2-3, is KAGVTQTPRYLIKTRGQQVTLSCSPISGHRSVSWYQQTPGQGLQFLFEYFSETQRNKGNFPGRFSGRQFSNSRSEMNVSTLELGDSALYLCASRRSGLDLDTQYFGPGTRLTVL.

This clonotype was seen at least ten times. V is TRBV5-5 and J is TRBJ2-3; no clear D. CDR3 length: 13 amino acids. Trimming pared 1 base from V and 3 bases from J, leaving 6 bases between. Looked up from germline, CDR1 is SGHKS and CDR2 is YYEKEE (reference sequence). CDR3 sequence reads: CASSLHRTDTQYF. The CDR3 region has the DNA TGTGCCAGCAGCTTGCACAGAACAGATACGCAGTATTTT. The full variable domain, its missing parts supplied by reference TRBV5-5 and TRBJ2-3, is DAGVTQSPTHLIKTRGQQVTLRCSPISGHKSVSWYQQVLGQGPQFIFQYYEKEERGRGNFPDRFSARQFPNYSSELNVNALLLGDSALYLCASSLHRTDTQYFGPGTRLTVL.

This clonotype was observed many times. The rearrangement links TRBV3-1 to TRBJ2-7; D possibly corresponds to TRBD1 (5 bases). V was trimmed by 3 bases and J by 4 bases, leaving 7 bases between them. This CDR3 region has 12 residues. Germline assignment: CDR1 LGHDT and CDR2 YNNKEL (reference sequence). This CDR3 is CASSQAGYEQYF. CDR3 bases: TGTGCCAGCAGCCAGGCAGGGTACGAGCAGTACTTC.

This clonotype was seen many times. This rearrangement joins TRBV9 to TRBJ2-3, with unresolved D. The CDR3 length is 13 residues. Germline loops: CDR1 SGDLS, CDR2 YYNGEE. Trimming removed 6 bases from V and 0 bases from J, with 8 bases in between. As DNA, the CDR3 is TGTGCCAGCACCCGATCCAGCACAGATACGCAGTATTTT. As protein: CASTRSSTDTQYF. Supplemented by reference TRBV9 and TRBJ2-3, the full variable domain reads DSGVTQTPKHLITATGQRVTLRCSPRSGDLSVYWYQQSLDQGLQFLIQYYNGEERAKGNILERFSAQQFPDLHSELNLSSLELGDSALYFCASTRSSTDTQYFGPGTRLTVL.

This clonotype was counted at least ten times. The chain is built from TRBV7-9 and TRBJ2-5; a possible D gene is TRBD1 (5 bases). Germline-derived CDR1 and CDR2 are SEHNR and FQNEAQ (reference sequence). V was trimmed by 1 base and J by 4 bases, leaving 13 bases between them. The CDR3 length is 15 residues. This chain's CDR3 is CASSLGPGSGETQYF. Here the CDR3 DNA reads TGTGCCAGCAGCTTAGGGCCAGGGTCGGGAGAGACCCAGTACTTC.

Many counts were recorded for this clonotype. The J gene is TRBJ1-1, the V gene TRBV7-2; D is perhaps TRBD1 (5 bases). From germline, CDR1 is SGHTA and CDR2 FQGNSA. Trimming cost V 5 bases and J 2 bases, with 12 bases left between them. The CDR3 is made up of 14 amino acids. CDR3 amino acids: CASSPLGGNTEAFF. For the CDR3, the DNA is TGTGCCAGCAGCCCACTGGGGGGAAACACTGAAGCTTTCTTT.

Ten or more counts support this clonotype. J is TRBJ1-5 and V is TRBV27; weak D call: TRBD1 (6 bases). Between the trimmed V and J ends, which lost 5 bases and 4 bases, there was a span of 12 bases. This CDR3 has 14 residues. In germline, CDR1 is MNHEY, CDR2 SMNVEV (reference sequence). CDR3 bases: TGTGCCAGCAGTCCAAGAGGGGGTAATCAGCCCCAGCATTTT. Translated, it gives CASSPRGGNQPQHF.

This clonotype has at least ten counts. The V call is TRBV5-1, the J call TRBJ1-4, with a weak D call TRBD1 (5 bases). Trimming pared 4 bases from V and 5 bases from J, leaving 15 bases between. The CDR3 runs to 15 residues. Germline CDR1 SGHRS, CDR2 YFSETQ. The CDR3, as DNA: TGCGCCAGCAGCCTGGGGTGGGGGACCAATGAAAAACTGTTTTTT. This translates into CASSLGWGTNEKLFF.

This clonotype was detected ten times or more. A much larger clone is a single base away; this may be a read error. The chain joins TRBV11-2 to TRBJ2-3, with TRBD1 matching over 7 bases. This CDR3 has 13 amino acids. The V gene's germline CDR1 is SGHAT and CDR2 FQNNGV. This CDR3 is CASSRWTGDTKYF. The CDR3 region has the DNA TGTGCCAGCAGCCGTTGGACAGGAGATACGAAGTATTTT.

This clonotype showed up many times. The chain recombines TRBV20-1 with TRBJ1-4; maybe TRBD1 (6 bases). This CDR3 has 14 residues. Germline CDR1 and CDR2: DFQATT and SNEGSKA (reference sequence). V dropped 6 bases and J dropped 0 bases, with 11 bases sitting between them. Here the CDR3 reads CSAAGGPTNEKLFF. In DNA, the CDR3 is TGCAGTGCCGCTGGGGGCCCAACTAATGAAAAACTGTTTTTT.

This clonotype has at least ten counts. The chain uses TRBV20-1 and TRBJ2-7; a weak D match, TRBD1 (5 bases). The CDR3 sequence is 14 residues long. The germline V gene encodes CDR1 DFQATT and CDR2 SNEGSKA (reference sequence). V gave up 6 bases and J gave up 6 bases, with 21 bases separating them. The CDR3 reads CSALDIEFGGEQYF. Here the CDR3 DNA reads TGCAGTGCGTTGGACATTGAATTCGGCGGCGAGCAGTACTTC.

This clonotype has ten or more counts. The chain recombines TRBV6-2 or TRBV6-3 with TRBJ2-2, with 8 nucleotides matching TRBD1. Germline lookup yields CDR1 MNHEY and CDR2 SVGEGT. This CDR3 spans 15 amino acids. V was clipped by 8 bases and J by 6 bases; unmatched bases: 11. DNA of the CDR3: TGTGCCAGCGGTACCGGGACAGGATTACCCGGGGAGCTGTTTTTT. It translates to CASGTGTGLPGELFF.

This clonotype was seen a handful of times. This chain joins TRBV10-3 and TRBJ2-2; 8 bases align to TRBD1. Looked up from germline, CDR1 is ENHRY and CDR2 is SYGVKD. This CDR3 region has 14 residues. V shed 6 bases, J shed 6 bases, and the junction held 6 bases outside the gene matches. This CDR3 is CAISSGTGSGELFF. CDR3 DNA sequence: TGTGCCATCAGCTCCGGGACAGGTTCCGGGGAGCTGTTTTTT.